This TCR beta chain appears in the sequencing data of a study of Ad26.COV2.S vaccination and SARS-CoV-2 variants. Treatment indicated: over 15 received Ad26.COV2.S at low or high dose, single or two shots; 5 received placebo; per-sample allocation not given. On day 63 after the first injection, vaccine and placebo recipients gave samples. Clones were read by immunoSEQ multiplex PCR, and TCRdb kept only the in-frame ones, dropping some. Of about 400,000 clones listed, about 89% are singletons. The CDR3 totals 17 residues. Germline lookup yields CDR1 SGHKS and CDR2 YYEKEE (reference sequence). The ends lost 0 bases at V and 4 bases at J; junction bases unmatched: 4. Notes on this clone: Its matching antigen is unknown.

Study-wide points: Recipients of vaccine and of placebo showed similar breadth of their non-spike TCR repertoires.

Sequenced here: peripheral blood, sampled in a trial of Ad26.COV2.S vaccine versus placebo. The source is a person aged 18-60 years who received the Ad26.COV2.S COVID-19 vaccine or a placebo. This chain connects TRBV5-5 to TRBJ2-2, with TRBD2 matching 12 bases. The CDR3: CASSLVLAGGVTGELFF. The CDR3 bases are TGTGCCAGCAGCTTGGTACTAGCGGGAGGTGTCACCGGGGAGCTGTTTTTT.